This T cell receptor beta chain was observed in a study of blood T cell repertoires in COVID-19 (dated by TCRdb to the early 2020s). Study-wide context: Samples from collaborators originated in the United States, Italy and Spain and spanned both the acute and convalescent phases of COVID-19. The dataset comprised deeply sampled blood TCRbeta repertoires from subjects exposed to, actively infected with, or recovered from COVID-19. The prospective study material was composed of cDNA or gDNA derived from T cells, B-cell-depleted T cells, or PBMCs. Where available, HLA class I and class II types were taken from metadata supplied by the sample provider and were not determined by assay-based typing. The repertoires were released in a freely available public database meant as a resource for research on the immune response to SARS-CoV-2. Nearly every sample came with metadata listing a de-identified subject ID, COVID-19 status, age in years and sex. Samples were obtained from the ongoing ImmuneRACE study (first 160 participants) and from 1,200 or so subjects provided by 6 global collaborators.

This clone has more than one count but fewer than ten. The antigen it recognizes is unknown. The sample holds no much larger clone one base away, and base qualities are not on file. TCRbeta CDR3 regions were amplified from genomic DNA by means of the immunoSEQ Assay, a bias-controlled multiplex PCR. Processing in the source paper ran as follows. Nucleated cell counts per sample were estimated from amplification of reference gene primers within the assay. To quantify the absolute abundance of each unique TCRbeta CDR3 rearrangement, sequence reads were collapsed and filtered. For each sample, productive Simpson clonality was calculated by taking the square root of Simpson's diversity index across productive rearrangements. TCRdb provides this immuneACCESS table in a form limited to in-frame rearrangements. Some clones are lacking; in checked studies, under half of them reflect an unresolved V gene, and why the rest are absent is not known. V and J calls and clone size are as listed in that table; D and trimming were resolved from the DNA. The table for this sample lists about 210,000 clones; around 80% of them were counted only once. In total, the top ten clones hold roughly 6.7% of the sample.

Study-wide conclusions, independent of this receptor: Clinical and demographic metadata were provided uncurated, with the amount varying by source and participant.

Collaborating institutions collected whole blood in K2EDTA tubes following their own protocols. For TCRbeta analysis, collaborator samples were shipped as frozen whole blood, as isolated PBMCs, or as DNA extracted from either sample type. The CDR3, cysteine through phenylalanine, is 14 amino acids long. Only the CDR3 region is kept as DNA, spanning 42 bases read in frame from base 1. Taken from the germline V gene (reference sequence), the CDR1 and CDR2 loops are SGHKS and YYEKEE. V loses 4 bases, J loses 3 bases, and the germline ends lie 14 bases apart. This clonotype was sampled from a woman between 70 and 85 years old with acute or convalescent COVID-19. Recombination joined TRBV5-5 with TRBJ2-7, with no confidently assigned D gene. The specimen sequenced was peripheral blood. The CDR3 in this case is CASSPTLVYYEQYF. The DNA sequence reads TGTGCCAGCAGCCCAACTCTAGTCTACTACGAGCAGTACTTC.